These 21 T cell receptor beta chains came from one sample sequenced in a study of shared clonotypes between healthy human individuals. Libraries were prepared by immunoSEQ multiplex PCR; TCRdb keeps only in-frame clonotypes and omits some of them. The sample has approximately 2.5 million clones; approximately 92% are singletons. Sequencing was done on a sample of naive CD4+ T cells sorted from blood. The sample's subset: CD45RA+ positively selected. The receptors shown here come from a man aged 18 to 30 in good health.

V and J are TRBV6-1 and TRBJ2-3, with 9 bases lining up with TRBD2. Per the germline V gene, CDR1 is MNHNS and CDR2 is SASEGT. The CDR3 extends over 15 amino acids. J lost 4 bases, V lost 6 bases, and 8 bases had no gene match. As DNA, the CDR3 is TGTGCCAGCAGGACCAGCGGGGGGAGTCCAGATACGCAGTATTTT. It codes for CASRTSGGSPDTQYF.

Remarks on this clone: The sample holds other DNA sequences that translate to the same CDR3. This chain's CDR3 is CASSPRGVESDTQYF. The CDR3 nucleotides read TGTGCCAGCAGCCCCCGGGGGGTAGAATCAGATACGCAGTATTTT. The gene calls are TRBV7-9 and TRBJ2-3; 7 bases are a match to TRBD2. Germline V gives CDR1 SEHNR, CDR2 FQNEAQ (reference sequence). The length of the CDR3 is 15 residues. The ends lost 5 bases at V and 4 bases at J; junction bases unmatched: 9.

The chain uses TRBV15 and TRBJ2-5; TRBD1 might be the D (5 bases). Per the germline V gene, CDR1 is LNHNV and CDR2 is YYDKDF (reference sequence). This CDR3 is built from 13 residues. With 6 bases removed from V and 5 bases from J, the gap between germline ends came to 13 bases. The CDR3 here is CATRDPGKETQYF. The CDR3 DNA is TGTGCCACCAGAGACCCAGGGAAGGAGACCCAGTACTTC.

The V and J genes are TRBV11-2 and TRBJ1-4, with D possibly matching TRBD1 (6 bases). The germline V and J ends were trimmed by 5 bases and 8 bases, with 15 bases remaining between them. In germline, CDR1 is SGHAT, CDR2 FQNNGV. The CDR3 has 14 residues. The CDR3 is CASSAQGGYEKLFF. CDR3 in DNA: TGTGCCAGCAGCGCACAGGGAGGGTACGAAAAACTGTTTTTT.

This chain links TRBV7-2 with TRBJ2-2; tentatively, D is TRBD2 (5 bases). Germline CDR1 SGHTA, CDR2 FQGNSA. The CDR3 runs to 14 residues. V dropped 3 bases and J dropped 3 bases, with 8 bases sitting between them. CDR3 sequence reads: CASSFTRDTGELFF. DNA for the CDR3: TGTGCCAGCAGCTTTACTAGGGACACCGGGGAGCTGTTTTTT.

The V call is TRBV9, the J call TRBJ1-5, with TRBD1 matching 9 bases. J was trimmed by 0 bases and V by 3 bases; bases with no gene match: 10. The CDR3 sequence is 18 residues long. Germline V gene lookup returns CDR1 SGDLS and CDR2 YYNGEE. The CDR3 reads CASSGDREGGYSNQPQHF. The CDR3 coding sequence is TGTGCCAGCAGCGGGGACAGGGAGGGTGGGTATAGCAATCAGCCCCAGCATTTT.

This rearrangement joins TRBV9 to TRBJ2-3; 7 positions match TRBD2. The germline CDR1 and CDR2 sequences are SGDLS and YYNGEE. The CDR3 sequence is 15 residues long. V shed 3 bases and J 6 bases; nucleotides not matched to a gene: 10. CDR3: CASSGPGTTGDTQYF. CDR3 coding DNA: TGTGCCAGCAGCGGACCCGGGACTACCGGGGATACGCAGTATTTT.

CDR3 DNA: TGTGCCAGCAGCAAAGATCCTCGACAGGCTTACGATAATTCACCCCTCCACTTT. Amino acids: CASSKDPRQAYDNSPLHF. V and J are TRBV21-1 and TRBJ1-6; the D call TRBD1 from the table was never checked on the DNA. TRBV21-1 corresponds to a pseudogene. The CDR3 sequence is 18 residues long.

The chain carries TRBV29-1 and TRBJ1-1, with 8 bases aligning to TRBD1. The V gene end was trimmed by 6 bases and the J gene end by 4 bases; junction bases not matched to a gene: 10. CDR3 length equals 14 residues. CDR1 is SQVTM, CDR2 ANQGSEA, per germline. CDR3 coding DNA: TGCAGCGTAGTTAACAGGGGGAGTACCACTGAAGCTTTCTTT. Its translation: CSVVNRGSTTEAFF.

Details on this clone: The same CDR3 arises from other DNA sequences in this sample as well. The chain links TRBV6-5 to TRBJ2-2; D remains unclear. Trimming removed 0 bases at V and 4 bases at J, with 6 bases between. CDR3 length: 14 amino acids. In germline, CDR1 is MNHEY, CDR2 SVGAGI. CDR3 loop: CASSYSGSTGELFF. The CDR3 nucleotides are TGTGCCAGCAGTTACTCCGGCTCCACCGGGGAGCTGTTTTTT.

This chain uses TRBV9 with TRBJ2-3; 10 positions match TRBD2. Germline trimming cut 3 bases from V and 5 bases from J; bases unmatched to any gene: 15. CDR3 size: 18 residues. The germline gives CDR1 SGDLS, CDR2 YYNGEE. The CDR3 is CASSGGGGTSALKDTQYF. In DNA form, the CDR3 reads TGTGCCAGCAGCGGTGGAGGTGGGACTAGCGCCCTTAAAGATACGCAGTATTTT.

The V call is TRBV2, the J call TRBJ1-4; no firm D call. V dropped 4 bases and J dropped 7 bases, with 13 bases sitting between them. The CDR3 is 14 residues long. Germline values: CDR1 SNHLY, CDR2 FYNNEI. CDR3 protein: CASSARGSGEKLFF. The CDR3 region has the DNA TGTGCCAGCAGTGCCCGCGGGTCGGGTGAAAAACTGTTTTTT.

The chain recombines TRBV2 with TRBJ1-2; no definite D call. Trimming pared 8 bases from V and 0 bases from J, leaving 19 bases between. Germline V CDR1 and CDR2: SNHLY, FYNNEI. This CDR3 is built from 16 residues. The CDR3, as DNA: TGTGCCAGCTCACCTGAGGGTGGCGCTGCTAACTATGGCTACACCTTC. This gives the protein CASSPEGGAANYGYTF. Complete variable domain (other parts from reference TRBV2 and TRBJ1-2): EPEVTQTPSHQVTQMGQEVILRCVPISNHLYFYWYRQILGQKVEFLVSFYNNEISEKSEIFDDQFSVERPDGSNFTLKIRSTKLEDSAMYFCASSPEGGAANYGYTFGSGTRLTVV.

The CDR3 bases are TGTGCCAGCGAACCAGGGACGAACACTGAAGCTTTCTTT. It specifies CASEPGTNTEAFF. This sequence joins TRBV7-9 and TRBJ1-1, with a possible D match to TRBD1 (5 bases). Trimming cost V 8 bases and J 1 base, with 11 bases left between them. The germline CDR1 and CDR2 sequences are SEHNR and FQNEAQ (reference sequence). The CDR3 runs 13 residues.

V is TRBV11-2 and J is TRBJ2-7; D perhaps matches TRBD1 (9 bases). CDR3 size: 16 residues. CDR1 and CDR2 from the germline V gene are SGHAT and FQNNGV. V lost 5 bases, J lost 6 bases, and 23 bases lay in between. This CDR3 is CASSPRGGTGTSEQYF. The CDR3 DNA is TGTGCCAGCAGCCCACGCGGGGGGACAGGGACAAGCGAGCAGTACTTC.

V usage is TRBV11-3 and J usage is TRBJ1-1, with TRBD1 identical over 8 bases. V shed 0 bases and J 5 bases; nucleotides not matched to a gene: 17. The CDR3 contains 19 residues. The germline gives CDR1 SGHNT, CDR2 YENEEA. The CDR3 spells CASSLDRPRTGKRWTEAFF. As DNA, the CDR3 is TGTGCCAGCAGCTTAGATCGTCCCCGGACAGGGAAGCGTTGGACTGAAGCTTTCTTT.

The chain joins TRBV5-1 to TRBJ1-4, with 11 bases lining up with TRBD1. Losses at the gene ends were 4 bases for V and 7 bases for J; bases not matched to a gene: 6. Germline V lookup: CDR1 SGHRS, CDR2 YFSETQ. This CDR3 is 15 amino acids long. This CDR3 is CASSPAGTGGEKLFF. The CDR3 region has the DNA TGCGCCAGCAGCCCGGCCGGGACAGGGGGTGAAAAACTGTTTTTT.

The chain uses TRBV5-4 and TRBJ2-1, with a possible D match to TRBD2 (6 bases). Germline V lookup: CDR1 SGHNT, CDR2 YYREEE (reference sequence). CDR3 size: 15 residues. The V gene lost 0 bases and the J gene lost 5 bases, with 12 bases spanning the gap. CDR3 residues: CASSLGEVGNNEQFF. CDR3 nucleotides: TGTGCCAGCAGCTTGGGGGAGGTCGGGAACAATGAGCAGTTCTTC.

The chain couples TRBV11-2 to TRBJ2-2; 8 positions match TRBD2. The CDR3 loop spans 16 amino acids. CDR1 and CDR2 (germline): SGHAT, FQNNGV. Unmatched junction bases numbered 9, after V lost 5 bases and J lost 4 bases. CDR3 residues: CASSETGLVFTGELFF. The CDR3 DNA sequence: TGTGCCAGCAGCGAAACGGGACTAGTTTTCACCGGGGAGCTGTTTTTT.

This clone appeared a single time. The CDR3 bases are TGTGCCAGCCAAAGACAGGGAAGTGGTACCGGGGAGCTGTTTTTT. It translates to CASQRQGSGTGELFF. The gene calls are TRBV6-6 and TRBJ2-2; 7 nucleotides match TRBD1. Unmatched junction bases numbered 11, after V lost 8 bases and J lost 5 bases. The CDR3 runs to 15 residues. Germline lookup yields CDR1 MNHNY and CDR2 SVGAGI (reference sequence).

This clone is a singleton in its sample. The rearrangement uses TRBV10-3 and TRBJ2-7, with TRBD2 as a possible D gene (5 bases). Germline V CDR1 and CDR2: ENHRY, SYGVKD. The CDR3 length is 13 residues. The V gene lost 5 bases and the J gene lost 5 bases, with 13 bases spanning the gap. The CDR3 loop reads CAISRTGAHEQYF. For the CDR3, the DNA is TGTGCCATCAGTCGGACTGGCGCCCACGAGCAGTACTTC.